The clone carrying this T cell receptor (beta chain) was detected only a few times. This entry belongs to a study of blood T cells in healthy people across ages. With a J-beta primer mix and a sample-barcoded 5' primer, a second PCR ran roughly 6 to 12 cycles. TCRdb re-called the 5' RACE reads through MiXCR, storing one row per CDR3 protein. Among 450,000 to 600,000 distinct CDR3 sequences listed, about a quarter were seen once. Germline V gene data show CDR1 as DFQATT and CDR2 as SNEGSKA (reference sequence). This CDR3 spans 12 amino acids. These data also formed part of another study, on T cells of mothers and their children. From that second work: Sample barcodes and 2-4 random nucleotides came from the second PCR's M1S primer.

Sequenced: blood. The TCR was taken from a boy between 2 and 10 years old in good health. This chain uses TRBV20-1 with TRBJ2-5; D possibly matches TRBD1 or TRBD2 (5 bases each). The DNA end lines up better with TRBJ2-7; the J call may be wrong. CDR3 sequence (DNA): TGCAGTGCTAGGGGGGTTACTTACGAGCAGTACTTC. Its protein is CSARGVTYEQYF.